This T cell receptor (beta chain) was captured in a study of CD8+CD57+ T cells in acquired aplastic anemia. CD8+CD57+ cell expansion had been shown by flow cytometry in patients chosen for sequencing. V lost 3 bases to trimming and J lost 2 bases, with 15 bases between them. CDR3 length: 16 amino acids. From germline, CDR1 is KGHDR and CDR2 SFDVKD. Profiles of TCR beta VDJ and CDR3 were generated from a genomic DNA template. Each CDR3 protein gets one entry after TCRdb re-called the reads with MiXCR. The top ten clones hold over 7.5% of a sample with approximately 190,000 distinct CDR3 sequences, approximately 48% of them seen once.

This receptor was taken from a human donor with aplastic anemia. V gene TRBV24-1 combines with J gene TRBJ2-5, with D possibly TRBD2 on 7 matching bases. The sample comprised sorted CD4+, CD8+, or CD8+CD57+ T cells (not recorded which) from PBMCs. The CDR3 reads CATSDPGEGPQETQYF. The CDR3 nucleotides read TGTGCCACCAGTGATCCAGGGGAGGGTCCTCAAGAGACCCAGTACTTC.